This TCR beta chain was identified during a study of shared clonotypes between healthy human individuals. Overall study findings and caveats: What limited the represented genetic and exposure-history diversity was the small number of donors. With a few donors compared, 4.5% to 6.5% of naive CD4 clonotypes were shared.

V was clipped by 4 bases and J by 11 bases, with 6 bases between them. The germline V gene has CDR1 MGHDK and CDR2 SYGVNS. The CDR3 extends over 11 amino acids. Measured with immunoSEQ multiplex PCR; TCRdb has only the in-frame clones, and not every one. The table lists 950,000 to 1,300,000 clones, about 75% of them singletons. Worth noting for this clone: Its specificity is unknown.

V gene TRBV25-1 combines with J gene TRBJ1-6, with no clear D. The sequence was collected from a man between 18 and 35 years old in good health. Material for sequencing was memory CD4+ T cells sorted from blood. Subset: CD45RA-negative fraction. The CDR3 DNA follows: TGTGCCAGCAGTGGGGGAACACCCCTCCACTTT. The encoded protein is CASSGGTPLHF. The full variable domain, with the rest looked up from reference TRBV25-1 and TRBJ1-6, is EADIYQTPRYLVIGTGKKITLECSQTMGHDKMYWYQQDPGMELHLIHYSYGVNSTEKGDLSSESTVSRIRTEHFPLTLESARPSHTSQYLCASSGGTPLHFGNGTRLTVT.